The text below deals with one T cell receptor beta chain. Its antigen is unknown. In germline, CDR1 is SGHAT, CDR2 FQNNGV. The CDR3 contains 15 residues. After removal of 6 bases from V and 2 bases from J, the junction contained 5 bases not matched to a gene. In TCRdb, the 5' RACE reads were re-called with MiXCR into one record per CDR3 protein. The sample carries 670,000 or so distinct CDR3 sequences, roughly 20% recorded once. These data belong to a study of CD8 T cells in ankylosing spondylitis. Overall study findings and caveats: The study identified a TCR beta motif of several highly homologous variants that appeared characteristic of ankylosing spondylitis blood.

The receptor's source is a male donor with ankylosing spondylitis. Sequenced material: blood, either unsorted or a sorted T cell fraction (not recorded which). The genes are TRBV11-2 and TRBJ2-7; 12 bases are shared with TRBD2. CDR3 loop: CASRAGLAGTYEQYF. CDR3 DNA: TGTGCCAGCAGGGCCGGACTAGCGGGAACCTACGAGCAGTACTTC.